Listed below are T cell receptor beta chains from one sample, sequenced in a study of blood T cell repertoires in COVID-19. Sequencing used immunoSEQ multiplex PCR; TCRdb keeps in-frame clones, though not all of them. The table shows approximately 160,000 clones, with approximately 84% occurring only once. Specimen: peripheral blood. The receptors derive from a woman aged 55-70 years with COVID-19, enrolled during active disease. Each CDR3 is given with its conserved first and last residue. Each record gives: D gene, V gene, J gene, clone size, CDR3 protein, CDR3 DNA. The D gene is left open where the match is weak. Only some rows state a clone size, as once, few, many or a class for expanded clones.

NA,TRBV14,TRBJ2-3,NA,CASSQAGVTDTQYF,TGTGCCAGCAGCCAAGCCGGGGTGACAGATACGCAGTATTTT
TRBD1,TRBV20-1,TRBJ1-1,once,CSASDRGLELRAEAFF,TGCAGTGCTAGTGACAGGGGATTAGAGTTAAGAGCTGAAGCTTTCTTT
NA,TRBV7-3,TRBJ1-2,NA,CASSFWTRDGYTF,TGTGCCAGCAGCTTCTGGACTAGGGATGGCTACACCTTC
NA,TRBV7-3,TRBJ1-3,NA,CAIRAPGGPIYF,TGTGCCATCCGGGCTCCGGGGGGCCCCATATATTTT
NA,TRBV19,TRBJ2-2,NA,CASQIAVNTGELFF,TGTGCCAGTCAGATAGCGGTGAACACCGGGGAGCTGTTTTTT
NA,TRBV20-1,TRBJ1-2,NA,CSARRYGSYTF,TGCAGTGCCCGCAGATACGGGAGCTACACCTTC
TRBD1,TRBV29-1,TRBJ1-5,NA,CSVSDRRNQPQHF,TGCAGCGTTTCGGACAGGCGAAATCAGCCCCAGCATTTT
TRBD1,TRBV2,TRBJ1-1,NA,CASSLTGMNTEAFF,TGTGCCAGCAGTCTGACAGGGATGAACACTGAAGCTTTCTTT
TRBD1,TRBV19,TRBJ1-2,NA,CASSEYPRDRGLGYTF,TGTGCCAGTAGCGAATACCCCCGGGACAGGGGTTTAGGCTACACCTTC
NA,TRBV6-1,TRBJ2-7,NA,CASSEALAGSYEQYF,TGTGCCAGCAGTGAAGCGCTCGCGGGGTCCTACGAGCAGTACTTC
TRBD2,TRBV5-6,TRBJ2-5,NA,CASSVFGTSGRTKETQYF,TGTGCCAGCAGCGTATTCGGGACTAGCGGGAGGACCAAAGAGACCCAGTACTTC
TRBD2,TRBV7-6,TRBJ2-5,NA,CASSDGTSINFGETQYF,TGTGCCAGCAGCGACGGGACTAGTATTAACTTCGGAGAGACCCAGTACTTC
NA,TRBV10-3,TRBJ1-2,few,CAITPGRNYGYTF,TGTGCCATTACCCCCGGGAGAAACTATGGCTACACCTTC
TRBD1,TRBV2,TRBJ2-7,NA,CATRDRAYEQYF,TGTGCCACCAGGGACAGGGCCTACGAGCAGTACTTC
NA,TRBV10-3,TRBJ1-5,once,CAISESGQYGNQPQHF,TGTGCCATCAGTGAGTCAGGACAGTACGGCAATCAGCCCCAGCATTTT
TRBD1,TRBV7-4,TRBJ1-3,NA,CASSKTGTGSNHGNTIYF,TGTGCCAGCAGCAAAACCGGGACAGGCTCGAATCACGGAAACACCATATATTTT
TRBD1,TRBV13,TRBJ2-1,NA,CASSLRTGTGGVEQFF,TGTGCCAGCAGCTTGCGGACCGGGACAGGGGGAGTCGAGCAGTTCTTC
NA,TRBV6-5,TRBJ1-2,NA,CASSYRTDYGYTF,TGTGCCAGCAGTTATAGGACAGACTATGGCTACACCTTC
TRBD1,TRBV5-1,TRBJ1-6,NA,CASSTGQGTRNSPLHF,TGCGCCAGCAGCACCGGACAGGGCACGAGGAATTCACCCCTCCACTTT
NA,TRBV7-2,TRBJ1-1,NA,CASSLSGSRTEAFF,TGTGCCAGCAGCTTATCCGGGAGTCGGACTGAAGCTTTCTTT
NA,TRBV12-3/TRBV12-4,TRBJ1-5,NA,CACQGNSNQPQHF,TGTGCCTGCCAGGGAAATAGCAATCAGCCCCAGCATTTT
TRBD1,TRBV5-4,TRBJ1-2,NA,CASRPMTGGFMAYTF,TGTGCCAGCAGACCTATGACAGGGGGATTTATGGCCTACACCTTC
NA,TRBV7-8,TRBJ2-3,NA,CASSRAGLSNTDTQYF,TGTGCCAGCAGCCGGGCAGGCCTTTCTAACACAGATACGCAGTATTTT
NA,TRBV5-1,TRBJ1-3,NA,CASSLDSGSGNTIYF,TGCGCCAGCAGCTTGGATTCCGGCTCTGGAAACACCATATATTTT
TRBD1,TRBV5-1,TRBJ1-1,NA,CASSLPDRAATEAFF,TGCGCCAGCAGCTTGCCGGACAGGGCGGCCACTGAAGCTTTCTTT
NA,TRBV9,TRBJ2-3,NA,CASQGGRREDTTQYF,TGTGCCAGCCAAGGCGGCAGGCGAGAGGACACTACGCAGTATTTT
NA,TRBV4-2,TRBJ2-2,NA,CASSQEAASAELFF,TGTGCCAGCAGCCAAGAGGCGGCTAGTGCGGAGCTGTTTTTT
TRBD2,TRBV19,TRBJ2-2,once,CASWGLAGGFANTGELFF,TGTGCCAGTTGGGGACTAGCGGGGGGGTTTGCGAACACCGGGGAGCTGTTTTTT
NA,TRBV10-1,TRBJ2-1,NA,CASSAGGAYEQFF,TGCGCCAGCAGTGCCGGGGGTGCCTATGAGCAGTTCTTC
NA,TRBV11-2,TRBJ1-1,NA,CASSPLTGNTEAFF,TGTGCCAGCAGCCCGTTGACAGGGAACACTGAAGCTTTCTTT
NA,TRBV15,TRBJ2-3,NA,CATSRALGQLNTQYF,TGTGCCACCAGCAGGGCCTTGGGGCAGTTGAATACGCAGTATTTT
TRBD2,TRBV3-1/TRBV3-2,TRBJ2-3,NA,CASSPWTSGTSTDTQYF,TGTGCCAGCAGTCCTTGGACTAGCGGGACTAGCACAGATACGCAGTATTTT
TRBD1,TRBV28,TRBJ1-1,NA,CASSAGGASTEAFF,TGTGCCAGCAGTGCAGGGGGCGCGAGCACTGAAGCTTTCTTT
NA,TRBV4-1,TRBJ1-2,once,CASSQGSRVIGYTF,TGCGCCAGCAGCCAAGGATCCAGGGTAATCGGCTACACCTTC
TRBD1,TRBV9,TRBJ1-1,NA,CASNRGLIQSEAFF,TGTGCCAGCAATAGGGGGCTGATCCAGAGTGAAGCTTTCTTT
NA,TRBV3-1/TRBV3-2,TRBJ1-2,NA,CASSPKRGSGYGYTF,TGTGCCAGCAGCCCAAAGAGGGGGAGCGGCTATGGCTACACCTTC
NA,TRBV6-5,TRBJ1-2,medium-sized,CASRQTDYYGYTF,TGTGCCAGCAGGCAGACAGACTACTATGGCTACACCTTC
NA,TRBV6-6,TRBJ1-5,few,CASSGLSVSQPQHF,TGTGCCAGCAGCGGTCTGTCGGTTTCTCAGCCCCAGCATTTT
NA,TRBV29-1,TRBJ1-1,NA,CSVDGGAEAFF,TGCAGCGTTGACGGGGGAGCTGAAGCTTTCTTT
NA,TRBV19,TRBJ1-1,NA,CASSQRGNTEAFF,TGTGCCAGTAGTCAGCGGGGGAACACTGAAGCTTTCTTT
NA,TRBV28,TRBJ1-1,once,CASSLDRNTEAFF,TGTGCCAGCAGCTTGGACAGGAACACTGAAGCTTTCTTT
TRBD1,TRBV6-5,TRBJ2-4,NA,CASSPGTGAVNIQYF,TGTGCCAGCAGTCCCGGGACAGGGGCTGTCAACATTCAGTACTTC
NA,TRBV3-1/TRBV3-2,TRBJ1-1,once,CASSQNLGGTEAFF,TGTGCCAGCAGCCAAAATCTAGGGGGCACTGAAGCTTTCTTT
TRBD1,TRBV20-1,TRBJ1-1,NA,CSAMDREAFF,TGCAGTGCTATGGACAGGGAAGCTTTCTTT
TRBD2,TRBV4-1,TRBJ2-7,NA,CASSQTGLAGAPEQYF,TGCGCCAGCAGCCAGACGGGACTAGCGGGAGCCCCCGAGCAGTACTTC
TRBD1,TRBV7-9,TRBJ1-1,NA,CASSSPGTGNTEAFF,TGTGCCAGCAGCTCCCCGGGGACAGGGAACACTGAAGCTTTCTTT
NA,TRBV7-8,TRBJ2-1,NA,CASSLGTANEQFF,TGTGCCAGCAGCTTAGGTACAGCCAATGAGCAGTTCTTC
NA,TRBV11-2,TRBJ2-5,NA,CASSPRGETQYF,TGTGCCAGCAGCCCCAGGGGAGAGACCCAGTACTTC
NA,TRBV15,TRBJ1-5,NA,CATSLITGSNQPQHF,TGTGCCACCAGTCTGATCACAGGGAGCAATCAGCCCCAGCATTTT
TRBD2,TRBV6-5,TRBJ2-7,NA,CASSYSIAGGPLEQYF,TGTGCCAGCAGTTACTCGATAGCGGGAGGGCCTCTCGAGCAGTACTTC
NA,TRBV18,TRBJ1-3,NA,CASSPTRGGGNTIYF,TGTGCCAGCTCACCTACACGGGGAGGCGGAAACACCATATATTTT
NA,TRBV7-6,TRBJ2-1,NA,CASSLAVRLPSSYNEQFF,TGTGCCAGCAGCTTAGCGGTTCGGTTGCCGAGCTCCTACAATGAGCAGTTCTTC
NA,TRBV2,TRBJ1-2,NA,CASSREGNGYTF,TGTGCCAGCAGCAGGGAAGGGAATGGCTACACCTTC
TRBD1,TRBV6-5,TRBJ1-4,NA,CASSYETGVEEKLFF,TGTGCCAGCAGTTACGAGACAGGGGTAGAGGAAAAACTGTTTTTT
TRBD1,TRBV18,TRBJ2-1,NA,CASSRQGSVNEQFF,TGTGCCAGCTCCCGACAGGGGTCCGTCAATGAGCAGTTCTTC
NA,TRBV27,TRBJ2-2,once,CASSYLLNAGELFF,TGTGCCAGCAGCTACCTCCTCAATGCCGGGGAGCTGTTTTTT